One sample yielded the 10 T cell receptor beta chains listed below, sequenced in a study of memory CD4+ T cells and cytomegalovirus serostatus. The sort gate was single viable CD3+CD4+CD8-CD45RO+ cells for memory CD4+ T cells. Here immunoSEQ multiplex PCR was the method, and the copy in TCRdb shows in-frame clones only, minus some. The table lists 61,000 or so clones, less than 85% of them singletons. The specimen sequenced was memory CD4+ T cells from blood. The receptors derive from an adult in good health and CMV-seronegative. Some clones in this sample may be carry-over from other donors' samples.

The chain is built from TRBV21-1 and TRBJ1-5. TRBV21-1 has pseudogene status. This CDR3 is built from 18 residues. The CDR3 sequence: CASSKRFRGERGNQPQHF. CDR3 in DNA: TGTGCCAGCAGCAAACGCTTTCGGGGAGAGAGGGGCAATCAGCCCCAGCATTTT.

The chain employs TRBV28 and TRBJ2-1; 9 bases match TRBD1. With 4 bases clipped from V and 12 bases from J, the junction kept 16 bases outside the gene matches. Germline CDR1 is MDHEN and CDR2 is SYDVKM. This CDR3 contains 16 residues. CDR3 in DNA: TGTGCCAGCAGTTCCCCCGGAGACAGGGGGAAAGGTTGGCAGTTCTTC. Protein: CASSSPGDRGKGWQFF.

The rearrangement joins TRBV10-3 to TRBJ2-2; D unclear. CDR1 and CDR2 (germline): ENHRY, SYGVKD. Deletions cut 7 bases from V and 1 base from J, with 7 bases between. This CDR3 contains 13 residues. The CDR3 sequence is CAINQENTGELFF. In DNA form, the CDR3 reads TGTGCCATCAACCAGGAGAACACCGGGGAGCTGTTTTTT.

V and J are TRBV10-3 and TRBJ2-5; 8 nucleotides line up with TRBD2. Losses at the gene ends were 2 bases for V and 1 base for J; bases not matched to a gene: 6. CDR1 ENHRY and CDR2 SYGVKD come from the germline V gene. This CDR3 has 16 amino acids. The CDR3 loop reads CAISEPGRGGQETQYF. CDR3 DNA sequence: TGTGCCATCAGTGAGCCGGGTCGGGGGGGCCAAGAGACCCAGTACTTC.

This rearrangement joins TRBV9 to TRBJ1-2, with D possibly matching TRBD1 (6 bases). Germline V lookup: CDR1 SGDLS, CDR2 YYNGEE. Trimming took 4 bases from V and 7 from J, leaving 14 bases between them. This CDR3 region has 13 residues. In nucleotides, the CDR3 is TGTGCCAGCAGCTCAGGGACAAGTTCTGGCTACACCTTC. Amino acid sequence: CASSSGTSSGYTF.

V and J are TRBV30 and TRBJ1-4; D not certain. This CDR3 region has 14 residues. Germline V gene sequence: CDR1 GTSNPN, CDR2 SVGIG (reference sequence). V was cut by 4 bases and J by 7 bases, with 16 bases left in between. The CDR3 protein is CAWTKPSTREKLFF. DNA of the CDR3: TGTGCCTGGACAAAACCCTCGACCCGTGAAAAACTGTTTTTT.

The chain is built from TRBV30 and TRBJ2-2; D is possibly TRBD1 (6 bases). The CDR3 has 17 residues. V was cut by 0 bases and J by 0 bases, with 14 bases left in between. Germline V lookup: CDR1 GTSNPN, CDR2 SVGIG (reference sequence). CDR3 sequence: CAWSVLPGAANTGELFF. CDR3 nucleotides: TGTGCCTGGAGTGTACTACCAGGGGCGGCGAACACCGGGGAGCTGTTTTTT.

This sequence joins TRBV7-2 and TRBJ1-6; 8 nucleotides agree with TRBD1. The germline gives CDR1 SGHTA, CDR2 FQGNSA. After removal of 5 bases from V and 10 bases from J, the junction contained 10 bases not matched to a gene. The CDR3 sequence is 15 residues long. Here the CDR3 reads CASSQGTGGRSPLHF. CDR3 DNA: TGTGCCAGCAGCCAAGGGACAGGAGGGAGATCACCCCTCCACTTT.

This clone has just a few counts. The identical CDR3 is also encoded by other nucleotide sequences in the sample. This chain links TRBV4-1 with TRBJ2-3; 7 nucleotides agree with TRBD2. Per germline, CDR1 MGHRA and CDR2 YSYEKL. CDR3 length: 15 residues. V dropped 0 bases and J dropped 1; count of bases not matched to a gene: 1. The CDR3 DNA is TGCGCCAGCAGCCAAGATCGGGAGGGCACAGATACGCAGTATTTT. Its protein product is CASSQDREGTDTQYF.

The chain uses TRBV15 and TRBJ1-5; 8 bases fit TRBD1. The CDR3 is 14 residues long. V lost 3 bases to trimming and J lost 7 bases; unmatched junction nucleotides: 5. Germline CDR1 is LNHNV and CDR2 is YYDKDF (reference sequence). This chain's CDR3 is CATSSGQGRQPQHF. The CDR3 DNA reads TGTGCCACCAGCAGCGGACAGGGACGGCAGCCCCAGCATTTT.